A single sample gave rise to the 21 T cell receptor beta chains below, sequenced in a study of cytomegalovirus exposure and HLA in healthy donors. PCR primers comprised 60 Vbeta and 13 Jbeta primers. Assay used: immunoSEQ multiplex PCR; TCRdb lists only in-frame clones, some missing. The table includes roughly 150,000 clones, roughly 80% detected once. The sample was PBMCs. These receptors all come from a man aged 50 or older in good health and CMV-seropositive.

In this sample, this clone turned up once. The chain joins TRBV4-2 to TRBJ2-2; 9 bases map to TRBD1. This CDR3 comprises 16 residues. V was clipped by 0 bases and J by 7 bases; unmatched bases: 6. CDR1 and CDR2 (germline): LGHNA, YNFKEQ. In nucleotides, the CDR3 is TGTGCCAGCAGCCAAGAAGGGACAGGGAAAGGCGGGGAGCTGTTTTTT. Translating it yields CASSQEGTGKGGELFF.

The chain recombines TRBV29-1 with TRBJ2-7, with TRBD1 matching over 10 bases. The V gene's germline CDR1 is SQVTM and CDR2 ANQGSEA. CDR3 length: 14 amino acids. V dropped 4 bases and J dropped 3; count of bases not matched to a gene: 6. CDR3 DNA: TGCAGCGTTGCCCGCCGGGACAGGGGCTACGAGCAGTACTTC. It yields the protein CSVARRDRGYEQYF.

For the CDR3, the DNA is TGTGCCAGCAGCTTGGACTCCGCCAGGGGATCTGGAAACACCATATATTTT. Translated, it gives CASSLDSARGSGNTIYF. The chain carries TRBV5-6 and TRBJ1-3, with a tentative D call TRBD1 (6 bases). This CDR3 has 17 amino acids. The V end was cut by 0 bases, the J end by 1 base, with 14 bases between. Germline V gene sequence: CDR1 SGHDT, CDR2 YYEEEE.

The chain links TRBV9 to TRBJ2-5, with a possible D match to TRBD1 (6 bases). Trimming took 4 bases from V and 4 from J, leaving 8 bases between them. The CDR3 sequence is 12 residues long. Per germline, CDR1 SGDLS and CDR2 YYNGEE. DNA for the CDR3: TGTGCCAGCAGCCCAGGGGTAGAGACCCAGTACTTC. Translating it yields CASSPGVETQYF.

The V and J genes are TRBV9 and TRBJ2-5; 14 bases map to TRBD2. Germline CDR1 reads SGDLS; CDR2 reads YYNGEE. CDR3 length equals 16 residues. J was trimmed by 5 bases and V by 3 bases; bases with no gene match: 6. CDR3 protein: CASSARTSGGPETQYF. The DNA of the CDR3 is TGTGCCAGCAGCGCTAGGACTAGCGGGGGGCCGGAGACCCAGTACTTC.

The chain couples TRBV5-1 to TRBJ2-5, with 8 bases fitting TRBD1. This CDR3 is 15 amino acids long. After removal of 0 bases from V and 5 bases from J, the junction contained 6 bases not matched to a gene. The germline gives CDR1 SGHRS, CDR2 YFSETQ. CDR3 amino acids: CASSLVPGGAETQYF. The DNA of the CDR3 is TGCGCCAGCAGCTTGGTTCCAGGGGGCGCGGAGACCCAGTACTTC.

The chain couples TRBV14 to TRBJ1-5; no firm D call. The CDR3 is 16 amino acids. Germline-derived CDR1 and CDR2 are SGHDN and FVKESK. V dropped 1 base and J dropped 6 bases, with 16 bases sitting between them. Here the CDR3 DNA reads TGTGCCAGCAGCCAAGGCCCTCCGGGGTTAAGTCAGCCCCAGCATTTT. Encoded protein: CASSQGPPGLSQPQHF.

The chain couples TRBV4-3 to TRBJ2-1; the D gene is possibly TRBD2 (7 bases). This CDR3 region has 15 residues. Germline values: CDR1 LGHNA, CDR2 YSLEER. Trimming took 5 bases from V and 1 from J, leaving 12 bases between them. Here the CDR3 DNA reads TGCGCCAGCAGCACAGGGAGGGGGTCCTACAATGAGCAGTTCTTC. Translating it yields CASSTGRGSYNEQFF.

V gene TRBV14 combines with J gene TRBJ1-1; no clear D gene. Germline V lookup: CDR1 SGHDN, CDR2 FVKESK. The CDR3 runs to 13 residues. Trimming left V 7 bases short and J 2 bases short, with 11 bases between. CDR3 nucleotides: TGTGCCAGCACCCTGACATCTAACACTGAAGCTTTCTTT. Translating it yields CASTLTSNTEAFF.

The CDR3 coding sequence is TGTGCCACCCGTGGGCCTAAAACTAGCGGGGGTCAATCCTACAATGAGCAGTTCTTC. This sequence encodes CATRGPKTSGGQSYNEQFF. The rearrangement links TRBV10-3 to TRBJ2-1, with 11 positions matching TRBD2. CDR1 ENHRY and CDR2 SYGVKD come from the germline V gene. This CDR3 contains 19 residues. Trimming cost V 10 bases and J 1 base; bases outside gene matches: 18.

V usage is TRBV2 and J usage is TRBJ2-5; 9 nucleotides agree with TRBD2. V was pared by 3 bases and J by 5 bases, with 10 bases of the junction left unmatched. Germline-derived CDR1 and CDR2 are SNHLY and FYNNEI. The CDR3 contains 16 residues. CDR3 sequence: CASSDWKRGDDETQYF. The CDR3 DNA reads as TGTGCCAGCAGTGATTGGAAGCGGGGGGACGATGAGACCCAGTACTTC.

The chain couples TRBV10-1 to TRBJ2-7; 10 nucleotides match TRBD1. This CDR3 contains 16 residues. Per the germline V gene, CDR1 is WNHNN and CDR2 is SYGVQD (reference sequence). After removal of 2 bases from V and 6 bases from J, the junction contained 10 bases not matched to a gene. CDR3 sequence reads: CASSEPGQGNRGEQYF. CDR3 nucleotide sequence: TGCGCCAGCAGTGAGCCGGGACAGGGGAATAGGGGCGAGCAGTACTTC.

This clone was seen just once. V gene TRBV18 combines with J gene TRBJ2-7; no clear D gene. Trimming cost V 2 bases and J 2 bases, with 13 bases left between them. CDR3 size: 15 residues. Germline V CDR1 and CDR2: KGHSH, LQKENI. CDR3 DNA: TGTGCCAGCTCACCAAGTGGAGCTATCCCCTACGAGCAGTACTTC. Amino acids: CASSPSGAIPYEQYF.

This chain links TRBV7-2 with TRBJ2-7; 7 bases match TRBD1. Trimming took 5 bases from V and 0 from J; bases not matched to a gene: 7. This CDR3 has 15 amino acids. CDR1 SGHTA and CDR2 FQGNSA come from the germline V gene. The CDR3 region has the DNA TGTGCCAGCAGCGTGGACAGGTGGAGCTCCTACGAGCAGTACTTC. This translates into CASSVDRWSSYEQYF.

The CDR3 coding sequence is TGTGCCAGCAGGGGCCCAGGTGTCGCCGTTTCCTACGAGCAGTACTTC. Encoded protein: CASRGPGVAVSYEQYF. This chain uses TRBV11-2 with TRBJ2-7; no definite D call. The germline gives CDR1 SGHAT, CDR2 FQNNGV. CDR3 length: 16 residues. Between the trimmed V and J ends, which lost 6 bases and 1 base, there was a span of 19 bases.

This clone was counted only a few times. The chain recombines TRBV6-6 with TRBJ1-2; 8 positions match TRBD1. J lost 2 bases, V lost 8 bases, and 7 bases had no gene match. CDR3 size: 14 residues. CDR1 is MNHNY, CDR2 SVGAGI, per germline (reference sequence). The CDR3 region has the DNA TGTGCCAGCGGCCAGGGGGCCCTAAACTATGGCTACACCTTC. Its translation is CASGQGALNYGYTF.

V is TRBV4-3 and J is TRBJ2-5, with 10 bases lining up with TRBD2. This CDR3 spans 17 amino acids. Losses at the gene ends were 0 bases for V and 0 bases for J; bases not matched to a gene: 4. CDR1 and CDR2 from the germline V gene are LGHNA and YSLEER. This chain's CDR3 is CASSQDMTSGYQETQYF. DNA of the CDR3: TGCGCCAGCAGCCAAGATATGACTAGCGGGTACCAAGAGACCCAGTACTTC.

The chain is built from TRBV7-2 and TRBJ2-1, with TRBD1 matching over 10 bases. Germline V gives CDR1 SGHTA, CDR2 FQGNSA. CDR3 size: 10 residues. V dropped 8 bases and J dropped 15; count of bases not matched to a gene: 4. The CDR3 DNA follows: TGTGCCAGCTCGGGGACAGGGGTGTTCTTC. Translating it yields CASSGTGVFF. The whole variable domain, filled in from reference TRBV7-2 and TRBJ2-1, reads GAGVSQSPSNKVTEKGKDVELRCDPISGHTALYWYRQSLGQGLEFLIYFQGNSAPDKSGLPSDRFSAERTGGSVSTLTIQRTQQEDSAVYLCASSGTGVFFGPGTRLTVL.

The chain links TRBV19 to TRBJ2-1, with D tentatively TRBD1 (5 bases). CDR1 LNHDA and CDR2 SQIVND come from the germline V gene (reference sequence). This CDR3 region has 12 residues. Trimming cost V 6 bases and J 5 bases, with 8 bases left between them. The CDR3 region has the DNA TGTGCCAGTAGCAGGGTTAACAATGAGCAGTTCTTC. Translated, it gives CASSRVNNEQFF. The full variable domain, completed using reference TRBV19 and TRBJ2-1, is DGGITQSPKYLFRKEGQNVTLSCEQNLNHDAMYWYRQDPGQGLRLIYYSQIVNDFQKGDIAEGYSVSREKKESFPLTVTSAQKNPTAFYLCASSRVNNEQFFGPGTRLTVL.

V and J are TRBV7-8 and TRBJ1-1; D is ambiguous. The CDR3 loop spans 12 amino acids. V dropped 3 bases and J dropped 8 bases, with 10 bases sitting between them. CDR1 SGHVS and CDR2 FQNEAQ come from the germline V gene. The CDR3 protein is CASSFFGPEAFF. The DNA of the CDR3 is TGTGCCAGCAGCTTCTTCGGTCCCGAAGCTTTCTTT.

The chain employs TRBV7-5 and TRBJ1-4; the table calls TRBD1, which could not be checked here. TRBV7-5 is annotated as a pseudogene. The CDR3 consists of 15 residues. The CDR3 DNA reads as TGTGCCAGAAGAACAGGGCATACAACTAATGAAAAACTGTTTTTT. Translation: CARRTGHTTNEKLFF.